These 28 T cell receptor beta chains came from one sample sequenced in a study of blood T cell repertoires in COVID-19. Sequencing used immunoSEQ multiplex PCR; TCRdb keeps in-frame clones, though not all of them. The repertoire holds around 230,000 clones, with about 80% as singletons. The sequenced sample consisted of PBMCs or T cells enriched from blood (not recorded which). These receptors were taken from a man aged 40-55 years who had recovered from COVID-19.

V gene TRBV4-3 combines with J gene TRBJ2-7, with 10 bases that match TRBD2. The CDR3 has 17 residues. J was trimmed by 5 bases and V by 1 base; bases with no gene match: 11. The germline CDR1 and CDR2 sequences are LGHNA and YSLEER. CDR3 DNA: TGCGCCAGCAGCCAAGCTTTCCGCCAGCGGGGGGGCGACGAGCAGTACTTC. Protein product: CASSQAFRQRGGDEQYF.

The chain links TRBV5-1 to TRBJ2-5; 13 bases fit TRBD2. V gave up 3 bases and J gave up 4 bases; unmatched junction bases: 3. This CDR3 region has 15 residues. Germline V lookup: CDR1 SGHRS, CDR2 YFSETQ. As DNA, the CDR3 is TGCGCCAGCAGCTGGTGGACTAGCGGGGGAGAGACCCAGTACTTC. Translating gives CASSWWTSGGETQYF.

The J gene is TRBJ1-5, the V gene TRBV9; D gene uncertain. The CDR3 sequence is 15 residues long. Germline loops: CDR1 SGDLS, CDR2 YYNGEE. Trimming cost V 1 base and J 2 bases, with 10 bases left between them. The CDR3 protein is CASSVTTGGNQPQHF. DNA of the CDR3: TGTGCCAGCAGCGTAACCACCGGGGGCAATCAGCCCCAGCATTTT.

This chain's CDR3 is CASSFQTGQGRSPLHF. CDR3 bases: TGTGCCAGCAGTTTTCAGACCGGACAGGGAAGATCACCCCTCCACTTT. This sequence joins TRBV28 and TRBJ1-6, with 8 positions matching TRBD1. Germline CDR1 and CDR2: MDHEN and SYDVKM. The CDR3 consists of 16 residues. V shed 3 bases and J 10 bases; nucleotides not matched to a gene: 11.

The genes are TRBV28 and TRBJ2-3; 12 bases agree with TRBD2. V lost 5 bases and J lost 4; bases outside the gene matches: 7. This CDR3 region has 16 residues. Looked up from germline, CDR1 is MDHEN and CDR2 is SYDVKM. The CDR3 protein is CASSRRTSGDADTQYF. The CDR3 nucleotides read TGTGCCAGCAGTCGCCGGACTAGCGGGGATGCAGATACGCAGTATTTT.

The gene calls are TRBV5-4 and TRBJ2-1; D is perhaps TRBD2 (5 bases). Germline CDR1 and CDR2: SGHNT and YYREEE (reference sequence). This CDR3 is 16 amino acids long. Trimming pared 5 bases from V and 0 bases from J, leaving 15 bases between. CDR3 sequence reads: CASSLLLALSYNEQFF. The CDR3 DNA is TGTGCCAGCAGTCTACTCCTAGCCCTCTCCTACAATGAGCAGTTCTTC.

The chain carries TRBV28 and TRBJ2-5; maybe TRBD1 (5 bases). CDR1 is MDHEN and CDR2 is SYDVKM in the germline V gene. This CDR3 comprises 13 residues. V lost 6 bases to trimming and J lost 1 base, with 9 bases between them. Here the CDR3 reads CASSDRAQETQYF. The CDR3 DNA sequence: TGTGCCAGCAGCGACAGAGCCCAAGAGACCCAGTACTTC.

The chain joins TRBV7-3 to TRBJ2-7; D may be TRBD2 (5 bases). CDR3 length equals 16 residues. Germline V CDR1 and CDR2: SGHTA, FQGTGA. Trimming took off 0 bases at V and 4 bases at J, with 16 bases between the two ends. The CDR3 sequence is CASSLTLGEDTYEQYF. The CDR3 DNA reads as TGTGCCAGCAGCTTAACCCTCGGGGAAGATACTTACGAGCAGTACTTC. The full variable domain, its missing parts supplied by reference TRBV7-3 and TRBJ2-7, is GAGVSQTPSNKVTEKGKYVELRCDPISGHTALYWYRQSLGQGPEFLIYFQGTGAADDSGLPNDRFFAVRPEGSVSTLKIQRTERGDSAVYLCASSLTLGEDTYEQYFGPGTRLTVT.

The chain combines TRBV29-1 with TRBJ1-2; 7 bases align to TRBD1. The CDR3 is 10 residues long. Germline V gene data show CDR1 as SQVTM and CDR2 as ANQGSEA. Trimming took 6 bases from V and 8 from J; bases not matched to a gene: 3. The CDR3 DNA sequence: TGCAGCGTGGGGACAGAAGGCTACACCTTC. The encoded protein is CSVGTEGYTF.

The V gene is TRBV6-1, the J gene TRBJ1-2; D is undetermined. V was shortened by 3 bases and J by 5 bases, with 16 bases between the two germline ends. The CDR3 consists of 15 residues. Germline CDR1 reads MNHNS; CDR2 reads SASEGT. CDR3 coding DNA: TGTGCCAGCAGTGATAGATCTCTGGGAGGATATGGCTACACCTTC. This translates into CASSDRSLGGYGYTF.

The gene calls are TRBV24-1 and TRBJ2-1; TRBD2 might be the D (5 bases). The length of the CDR3 is 14 residues. V gave up 8 bases and J gave up 2 bases, with 12 bases separating them. Germline V gene data show CDR1 as KGHDR and CDR2 as SFDVKD. The CDR3 coding sequence is TGTGCCACCATGAAGGGAGAGGCCTACAATGAGCAGTTCTTC. Protein product: CATMKGEAYNEQFF.

The genes are TRBV4-3 and TRBJ1-2, with TRBD1 matching over 7 bases. The CDR3 runs to 16 residues. The V gene's germline CDR1 is LGHNA and CDR2 YSLEER. Trimming cost V 4 bases and J 3 bases; bases outside gene matches: 11. CDR3 amino acids: CASSPRLDRAYYGYTF. DNA for the CDR3: TGCGCCAGCAGCCCACGGCTAGACAGGGCGTACTATGGCTACACCTTC.

This chain uses TRBV10-3 with TRBJ2-6; possibly TRBD1 for D (6 bases). Germline CDR1 ENHRY, CDR2 SYGVKD. The CDR3 is 15 residues long. The V gene lost 7 bases and the J gene lost 0 bases, with 10 bases spanning the gap. The CDR3 DNA sequence: TGTGCCATCACCGGACAGCTCTCTGGGGCCAACGTCCTGACTTTC. This translates into CAITGQLSGANVLTF.

The CDR3 DNA follows: TGTGCCAGTAGTATTAGTGCGGGGGCGACTGAAGCTTTCTTT. Amino acids: CASSISAGATEAFF. The chain uses TRBV19 and TRBJ1-1; tentative D call: TRBD1 (6 bases). CDR3 length: 14 amino acids. The germline V gene has CDR1 LNHDA and CDR2 SQIVND (reference sequence). Trimming removed 3 bases from V and 5 bases from J, with 13 bases in between.

The rearrangement uses TRBV5-1 and TRBJ2-5; 8 nucleotides agree with TRBD1. Germline V gives CDR1 SGHRS, CDR2 YFSETQ. The junction had 7 bases not matched to a gene; V was cut back by 4 bases and J by 5 bases. The CDR3 is 14 amino acids. The CDR3 DNA reads as TGCGCCAGCAGCCTCGGACAGGGTCGGGAGACCCAGTACTTC. Protein sequence: CASSLGQGRETQYF. Full variable domain (missing parts from reference TRBV5-1 and TRBJ2-5): KAGVTQTPRYLIKTRGQQVTLSCSPISGHRSVSWYQQTPGQGLQFLFEYFSETQRNKGNFPGRFSGRQFSNSRSEMNVSTLELGDSALYLCASSLGQGRETQYFGPGTRLLVL.

The rearrangement uses TRBV5-1 and TRBJ1-5, with 7 bases matching TRBD1. The ends lost 2 bases at V and 1 base at J; junction bases unmatched: 6. The CDR3 length is 16 residues. Germline lookup yields CDR1 SGHRS and CDR2 YFSETQ. The CDR3 bases are TGCGCCAGCAGCTTACCGGGACAGAAGAGCAATCAGCCCCAGCATTTT. It encodes CASSLPGQKSNQPQHF. Filled out from reference TRBV5-1 and TRBJ1-5, the complete variable domain reads KAGVTQTPRYLIKTRGQQVTLSCSPISGHRSVSWYQQTPGQGLQFLFEYFSETQRNKGNFPGRFSGRQFSNSRSEMNVSTLELGDSALYLCASSLPGQKSNQPQHFGDGTRLSIL.

This clone was recorded only once. The chain combines TRBV6-1 with TRBJ1-1; the match to TRBD1 covers 7 bases. The CDR3 sequence is 16 residues long. V dropped 5 bases and J dropped 0; count of bases not matched to a gene: 9. Germline V CDR1 and CDR2: MNHNS, SASEGT. The chain's CDR3 is CASSQGLGQMNTEAFF. The CDR3 DNA sequence: TGTGCCAGCAGTCAAGGTCTGGGACAGATGAACACTGAAGCTTTCTTT.

In this sample, this clone turned up once. This rearrangement joins TRBV16 to TRBJ2-3; the match to TRBD2 covers 9 bases. V shed 3 bases and J 6 bases; nucleotides not matched to a gene: 7. The CDR3 has 15 amino acids. Germline V gene lookup returns CDR1 KGHSY and CDR2 FQNENV. CDR3 sequence (DNA): TGTGCCAGCAGCCAGGCCGGGACTAGCAAGGATACGCAGTATTTT. It encodes CASSQAGTSKDTQYF.

This rearrangement joins TRBV7-3 to TRBJ1-6; D gene unclear. Germline CDR1 reads SGHTA; CDR2 reads FQGTGA. V lost 2 bases to trimming and J lost 10 bases, with 12 bases between them. The CDR3 loop spans 14 amino acids. The CDR3 loop reads CASSLLGPGSPLHF. The CDR3 region has the DNA TGTGCCAGCAGCTTACTCGGGCCGGGGTCACCCCTCCACTTT.

This rearrangement joins TRBV21-1 to TRBJ1-2. TRBV21-1 is given as a pseudogene. The CDR3 runs 16 residues. CDR3 region: CASSKEDRGGRSGYTF. In DNA, the CDR3 is TGTGCCAGCAGCAAAGAGGATAGGGGAGGGCGTAGCGGCTACACCTTC.

The chain is built from TRBV28 and TRBJ2-1; 12 bases agree with TRBD1. J lost 6 bases, V lost 7 bases, and 4 bases had no gene match. This CDR3 has 14 amino acids. Germline values: CDR1 MDHEN, CDR2 SYDVKM. For the CDR3, the DNA is TGTGCCAGCACTCCGGGACAGGGGGCCAATGAGCAGTTCTTC. Its translation: CASTPGQGANEQFF.

The genes are TRBV5-4 and TRBJ2-5, with TRBD2 matching over 9 bases. V gave up 0 bases and J gave up 0 bases; unmatched junction bases: 6. This CDR3 has 17 amino acids. Germline-derived CDR1 and CDR2 are SGHNT and YYREEE (reference sequence). The CDR3 DNA reads TGTGCCAGCAGCTTGGGCGGGAGGGCAATGGACCAAGAGACCCAGTACTTC. The encoded protein is CASSLGGRAMDQETQYF.

This rearrangement joins TRBV11-2 to TRBJ2-1; 7 nucleotides align to TRBD1. Per germline, CDR1 SGHAT and CDR2 FQNNGV. The CDR3 consists of 16 residues. V lost 0 bases, J lost 2 bases, and 4 bases stayed unmatched. CDR3 amino acids: CASSLDPTGAYNEQFF. CDR3 sequence (DNA): TGTGCCAGCAGCTTAGATCCCACAGGGGCCTACAATGAGCAGTTCTTC.

The V gene is TRBV21-1, the J gene TRBJ2-7; the D segment call TRBD1 is taken from the table without a DNA check. TRBV21-1 is a pseudogene. This CDR3 comprises 14 residues. CDR3 sequence: CASSRGTGYYEQYF. CDR3 coding DNA: TGTGCCAGCAGTCGCGGGACAGGGTACTACGAGCAGTACTTC.

The rearrangement joins TRBV9 to TRBJ2-2; D perhaps matches TRBD1 (6 bases). The CDR3 loop spans 15 amino acids. Between the trimmed V and J ends, which lost 3 bases and 5 bases, there was a span of 14 bases. CDR1 and CDR2 (germline): SGDLS, YYNGEE. The CDR3 DNA is TGTGCCAGCAGCGCAGGGGTAAAGCAGACCGGGGAGCTGTTTTTT. Its protein is CASSAGVKQTGELFF.

V usage is TRBV9 and J usage is TRBJ2-7, with 9 bases lining up with TRBD1. The CDR3 has 16 amino acids. Unmatched junction bases numbered 13, after V lost 4 bases and J lost 5 bases. In germline, CDR1 is SGDLS, CDR2 YYNGEE. Written as DNA, the CDR3 is TGTGCCAGCAGCCCTGGAATTGGGACAGGGAACCACGAGCAGTACTTC. This translates into CASSPGIGTGNHEQYF.

The rearrangement joins TRBV25-1 to TRBJ2-1, with TRBD2 matching 10 bases. The length of the CDR3 is 16 residues. Germline V gene lookup returns CDR1 MGHDK and CDR2 SYGVNS. The V segment lost 8 bases and the J segment 6 bases; nucleotides outside the gene matches: 13. The chain's CDR3 is CASRQLSGRGSNEQFF. CDR3 in DNA: TGTGCCAGCCGGCAGTTAAGCGGGAGGGGTTCCAATGAGCAGTTCTTC.

This clone has just a few counts. The CDR3 here is CASSFGYRRDYGYTF. CDR3 sequence (DNA): TGTGCCAGCAGCTTTGGGTACAGGAGGGACTATGGCTACACCTTC. The V and J genes are TRBV11-2 and TRBJ1-2, with D possibly matching TRBD1 (5 bases). The germline V gene encodes CDR1 SGHAT and CDR2 FQNNGV. This CDR3 spans 15 amino acids. V was clipped by 3 bases and J by 3 bases, with 14 bases between them. Full variable domain (rest looked up from reference TRBV11-2 and TRBJ1-2): EAGVAQSPRYKIIEKRQSVAFWCNPISGHATLYWYQQILGQGPKLLIQFQNNGVVDDSQLPKDRFSAERLKGVDSTLKIQPAKLEDSAVYLCASSFGYRRDYGYTFGSGTRLTVV.